What follows are 2 T cell receptor beta chains derived from one specimen sequenced in a study of blood T cell repertoires in COVID-19 (dated by TCRdb to 2018 to 2020). Libraries came from the immunoSEQ multiplex PCR assay. The table was pulled from immuneACCESS by TCRdb, which kept in-frame rearrangements only. Such tables lose some clones; where checked, under half of the loss comes from unresolved V genes, and the rest has no known cause. Here the sample has some 140,000 clones; almost 85% occur a single time. The top ten clonotypes cover 5.5% of the sample. Sequenced material: PBMCs or T cells enriched from blood (not recorded which). These receptors were collected from a man aged 40-55 years with acute COVID-19.

V usage is TRBV4-3 and J usage is TRBJ2-1; 11 bases fit TRBD1. V dropped 6 bases and J dropped 10; count of bases not matched to a gene: 11. This CDR3 has 15 residues. Germline values: CDR1 LGHNA, CDR2 YSLEER. The CDR3 protein is CASRNRDRGLGEQFF. The CDR3 DNA is TGCGCCAGCAGAAACCGGGACAGGGGGTTAGGGGAGCAGTTCTTC.

V and J are TRBV7-9 and TRBJ1-4; D is unresolved. V was pared by 5 bases and J by 0 bases, with 13 bases between. The CDR3 runs 16 residues. From germline, CDR1 is SEHNR and CDR2 FQNEAQ (reference sequence). DNA for the CDR3: TGTGCCAGCAGCCCAGGCCTACGCGCAACTAATGAAAAACTGTTTTTT. Translation: CASSPGLRATNEKLFF.